The present T cell receptor (beta chain) was sequenced within a study of cytomegalovirus exposure and HLA in healthy donors. Study context: A preliminary data release comprised tens of millions of unique TCRs obtained from HLA-typed donors.

Findings and limits, study-wide: More than 15,000 TCR beta sequences were associated with HLA alleles at 0.05 false discovery rate in a later analysis. Most TCR sequences were seen very rarely across donors, but some public TCRs occurred in many.

60 Vbeta and 13 Jbeta primers were used in PCR. The repertoire was sequenced with immunoSEQ multiplex PCR; TCRdb's copy has only in-frame clones and lacks some. The sample lists about 130,000 clones, approximately 80% occurring once. Only one count was recorded for this clone. Its cognate antigen is unknown. The source is a woman aged 40-49 years in good health and CMV-seropositive. Sequenced input: PBMCs.

The CDR3 sequence: CASSVGQGNGYTF. The CDR3 DNA reads as TGTGCCAGCAGCGTGGGACAGGGGAACGGCTACACCTTC. The chain has TRBV5-6 and TRBJ1-2; 10 positions agree with TRBD1. The germline V gene encodes CDR1 SGHDT and CDR2 YYEEEE. After removal of 4 bases from V and 8 bases from J, the junction contained 5 bases not matched to a gene. The length of the CDR3 is 13 residues.